This paragraph reports one T cell receptor (beta chain). Its cognate antigen is unknown. A junction end diverges from the germline sequence, so it may reflect a read error. The germline CDR1 and CDR2 sequences are SGHDN and FVKESK. The CDR3 has 13 amino acids. The data were taken from a study of tumor-infiltrating lymphocytes in primary liver carcinoma. On the study more broadly: T1-T3 N0M0 was the stage of the tumors, which were about 4.2 to 11 cm across. Study-level points and caveats: Only about 8-25% of top clones were detected in each of the five tumor regions.

Making TCR beta cDNA involved 400 to 600 ng total RNA and a constant-region primer. Slightly modified ARM-PCR served as the procedure for the TCR beta libraries. These libraries came from three rounds of nested multiplex PCR. TRBV1-TRBV30 forward primers paired with a C-beta reverse primer drove the first two PCR rounds, approximately 11 cycles each. Using its own MiXCR run on the multiplex PCR reads, TCRdb lists one record per CDR3 protein. The sample holds 55,000 to 70,000 distinct CDR3 sequences, 70% to 85% seen once. RNA and DNA were co-extracted from around 20-30 mg of unsorted bulk tissue. The specimen sequenced was liver tumor tissue from sampling region 2. The subset is: tumor region T2, inferior pole. The sequence came from a middle-aged man with primary liver carcinoma and hepatitis B virus infection. The rearrangement uses TRBV14 and TRBJ2-7; a weak D match, TRBD2 (6 bases). CDR3 amino acids: CASSTRGSYDQYF. CDR3 in DNA: TGTGCTAGCAGCACACGGGGGTCCTACGACCAGTACTTC.